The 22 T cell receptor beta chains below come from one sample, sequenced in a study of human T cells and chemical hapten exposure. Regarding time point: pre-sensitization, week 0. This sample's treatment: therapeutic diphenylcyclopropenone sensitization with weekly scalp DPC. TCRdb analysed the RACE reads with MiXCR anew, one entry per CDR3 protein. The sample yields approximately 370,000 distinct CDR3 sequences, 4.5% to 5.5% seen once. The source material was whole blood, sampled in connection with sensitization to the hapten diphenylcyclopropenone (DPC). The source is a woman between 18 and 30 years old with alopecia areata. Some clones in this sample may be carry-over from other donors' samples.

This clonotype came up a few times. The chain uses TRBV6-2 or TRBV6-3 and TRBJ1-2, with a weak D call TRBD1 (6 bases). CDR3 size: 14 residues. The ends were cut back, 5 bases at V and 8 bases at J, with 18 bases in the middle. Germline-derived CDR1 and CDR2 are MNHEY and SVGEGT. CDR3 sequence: CASSRHTNRDGYTF. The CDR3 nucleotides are TGTGCCAGCAGTCGGCACACAAACAGGGACGGCTACACCTTC.

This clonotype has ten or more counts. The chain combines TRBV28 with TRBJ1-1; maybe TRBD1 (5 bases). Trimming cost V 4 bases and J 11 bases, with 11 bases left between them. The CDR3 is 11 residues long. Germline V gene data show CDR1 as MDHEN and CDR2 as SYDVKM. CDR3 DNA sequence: TGTGCCAGCAGTTCGGGACTCTCGGCTTTCTTT. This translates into CASSSGLSAFF.

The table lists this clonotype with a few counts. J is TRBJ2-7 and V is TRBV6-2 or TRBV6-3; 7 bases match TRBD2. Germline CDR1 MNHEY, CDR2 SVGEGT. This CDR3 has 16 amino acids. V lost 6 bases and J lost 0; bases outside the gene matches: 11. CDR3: CASRRSRGGSSYEQYF. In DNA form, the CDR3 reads TGTGCCAGCAGACGCTCCCGCGGGGGTAGCTCCTACGAGCAGTACTTC.

CDR3 protein: CASSVLGGTDNEQFF. The CDR3, as DNA: TGTGCCAGCAGCGTATTGGGGGGCACCGACAATGAGCAGTTCTTC. The gene calls are TRBV9 and TRBJ2-1; D may correspond to TRBD1 or TRBD2 (6 bases each). The CDR3 runs to 15 residues. Germline lookup yields CDR1 SGDLS and CDR2 YYNGEE. V was trimmed by 1 base and J by 5 bases, leaving 13 bases between them.

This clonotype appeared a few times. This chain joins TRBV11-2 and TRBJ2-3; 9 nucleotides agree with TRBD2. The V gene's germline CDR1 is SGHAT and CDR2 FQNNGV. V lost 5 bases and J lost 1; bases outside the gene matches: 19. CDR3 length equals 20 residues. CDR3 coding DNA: TGTGCCAGCAGCCTAGGCGGGAGGTCTAGCGGGGTCGACGGCACAGATACGCAGTATTTT. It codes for CASSLGGRSSGVDGTDTQYF.

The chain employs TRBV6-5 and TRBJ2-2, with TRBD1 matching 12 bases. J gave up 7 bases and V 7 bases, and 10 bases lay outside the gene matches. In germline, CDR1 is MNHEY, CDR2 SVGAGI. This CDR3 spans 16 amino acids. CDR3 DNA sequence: TGTGCCAGCAAAGCCTGGGACAGGGGGCCGGGCGGGGAGCTGTTTTTT. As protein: CASKAWDRGPGGELFF.

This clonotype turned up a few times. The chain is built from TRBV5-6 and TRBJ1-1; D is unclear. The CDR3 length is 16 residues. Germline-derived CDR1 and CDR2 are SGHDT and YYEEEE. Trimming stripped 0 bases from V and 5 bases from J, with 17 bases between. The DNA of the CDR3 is TGTGCCAGCAGCTTGGGAGACCCCAAAAGAGGGACTGAAGCTTTCTTT. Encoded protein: CASSLGDPKRGTEAFF.

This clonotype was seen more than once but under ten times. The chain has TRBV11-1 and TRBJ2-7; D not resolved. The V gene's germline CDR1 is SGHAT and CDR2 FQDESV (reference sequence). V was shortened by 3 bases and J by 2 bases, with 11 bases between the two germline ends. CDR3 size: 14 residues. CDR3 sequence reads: CASSFGAGAYEQYF. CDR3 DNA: TGTGCCAGCAGCTTCGGTGCAGGAGCCTACGAGCAGTACTTC.

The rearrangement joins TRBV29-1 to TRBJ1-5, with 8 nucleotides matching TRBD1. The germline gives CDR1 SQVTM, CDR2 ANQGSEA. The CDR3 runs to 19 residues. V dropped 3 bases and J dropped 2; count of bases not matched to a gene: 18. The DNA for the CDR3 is TGCAGCGTTGACCGGAGCAACCGAAACGGACAGGGCCGCAATCAGCCCCAGCATTTT. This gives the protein CSVDRSNRNGQGRNQPQHF. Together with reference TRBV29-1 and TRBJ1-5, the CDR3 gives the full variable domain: SAVISQKPSRDICQRGTSLTIQCQVDSQVTMMFWYRQQPGQSLTLIATANQGSEATYESGFVIDKFPISRPNLTFSTLTVSNMSPEDSSIYLCSVDRSNRNGQGRNQPQHFGDGTRLSIL.

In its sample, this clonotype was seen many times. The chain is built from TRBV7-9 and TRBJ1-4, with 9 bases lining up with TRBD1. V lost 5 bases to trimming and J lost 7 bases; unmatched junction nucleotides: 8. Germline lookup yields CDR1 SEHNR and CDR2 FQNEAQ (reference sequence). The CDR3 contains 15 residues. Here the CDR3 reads CASSHRTGEGEKLFF. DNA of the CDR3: TGTGCCAGCAGCCACCGGACAGGGGAAGGTGAAAAACTGTTTTTT.

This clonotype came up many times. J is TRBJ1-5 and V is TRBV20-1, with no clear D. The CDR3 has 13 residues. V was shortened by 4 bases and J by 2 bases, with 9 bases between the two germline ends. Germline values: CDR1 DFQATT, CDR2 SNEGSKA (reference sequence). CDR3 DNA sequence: TGCAGTGCTACCGCACACGGCAATCAGCCCCAGCATTTT. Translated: CSATAHGNQPQHF.

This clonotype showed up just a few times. The CDR3 region has the DNA TGTGCCAGCAGCCAAGATCATGAGGGGGCGACGCCCCAGCATTTT. Translation gives CASSQDHEGATPQHF. The J gene is TRBJ1-5, the V gene TRBV4-2; 7 bases are shared with TRBD1. Germline trimming cut 0 bases from V and 9 bases from J; bases unmatched to any gene: 8. CDR1 and CDR2 from the germline V gene are LGHNA and YNFKEQ. The CDR3 loop spans 15 amino acids.

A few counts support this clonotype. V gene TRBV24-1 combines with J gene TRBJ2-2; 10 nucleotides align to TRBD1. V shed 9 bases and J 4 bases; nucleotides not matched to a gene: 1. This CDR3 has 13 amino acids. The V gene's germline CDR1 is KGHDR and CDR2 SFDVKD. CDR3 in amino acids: CATGQGGTGELFF. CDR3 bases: TGTGCCACCGGACAGGGGGGCACCGGGGAGCTGTTTTTT.

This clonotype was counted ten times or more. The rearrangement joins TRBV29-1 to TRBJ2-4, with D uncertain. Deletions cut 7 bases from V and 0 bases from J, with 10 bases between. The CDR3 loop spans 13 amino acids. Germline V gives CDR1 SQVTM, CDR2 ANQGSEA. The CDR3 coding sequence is TGCAGCGCTTTTGAGGCAGCCAAAAACATTCAGTACTTC. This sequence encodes CSAFEAAKNIQYF. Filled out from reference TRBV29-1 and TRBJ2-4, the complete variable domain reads SAVISQKPSRDICQRGTSLTIQCQVDSQVTMMFWYRQQPGQSLTLIATANQGSEATYESGFVIDKFPISRPNLTFSTLTVSNMSPEDSSIYLCSAFEAAKNIQYFGAGTRLSVL.

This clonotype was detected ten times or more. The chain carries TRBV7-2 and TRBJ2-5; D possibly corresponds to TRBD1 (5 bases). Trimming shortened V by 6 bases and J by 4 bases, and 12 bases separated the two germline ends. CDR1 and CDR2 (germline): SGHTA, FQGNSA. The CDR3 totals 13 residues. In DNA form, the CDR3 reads TGTGCCAGCAGTCCCAGGGCATCAGAGACCCAGTACTTC. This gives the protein CASSPRASETQYF.

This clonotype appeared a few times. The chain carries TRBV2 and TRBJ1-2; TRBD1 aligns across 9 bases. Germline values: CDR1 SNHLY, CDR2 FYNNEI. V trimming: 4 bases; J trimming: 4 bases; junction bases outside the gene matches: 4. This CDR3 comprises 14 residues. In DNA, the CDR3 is TGTGCCAGCAGTGGGACAGGGGCTATCTATGGCTACACCTTC. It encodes CASSGTGAIYGYTF.

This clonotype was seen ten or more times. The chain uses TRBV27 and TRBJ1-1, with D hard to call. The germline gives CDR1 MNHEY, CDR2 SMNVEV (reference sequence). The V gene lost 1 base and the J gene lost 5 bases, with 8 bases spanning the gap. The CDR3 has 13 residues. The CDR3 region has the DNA TGTGCCAGCAGTTTATTGGCGGGTACTGAAGCTTTCTTT. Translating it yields CASSLLAGTEAFF.

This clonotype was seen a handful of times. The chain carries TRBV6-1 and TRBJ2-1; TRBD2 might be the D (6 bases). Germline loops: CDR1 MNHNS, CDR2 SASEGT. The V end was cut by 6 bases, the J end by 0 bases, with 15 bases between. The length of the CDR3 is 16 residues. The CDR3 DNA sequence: TGTGCCAGCAGGGGGGGAGGAGGGAGCTCCTACAATGAGCAGTTCTTC. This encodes CASRGGGGSSYNEQFF.

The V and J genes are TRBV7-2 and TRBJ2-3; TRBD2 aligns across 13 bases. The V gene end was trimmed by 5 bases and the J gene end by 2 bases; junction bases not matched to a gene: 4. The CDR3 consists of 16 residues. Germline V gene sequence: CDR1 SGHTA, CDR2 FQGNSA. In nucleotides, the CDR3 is TGTGCCAGCAGCGCGGGACTAGCGGGGCCCACAGATACGCAGTATTTT. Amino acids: CASSAGLAGPTDTQYF.

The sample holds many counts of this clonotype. The CDR3 region is CASSQDKEEGSEKLFF. The CDR3 coding sequence is TGTGCCAGCAGCCAAGATAAAGAGGAGGGTAGCGAAAAACTGTTTTTT. The chain uses TRBV3-1 and TRBJ1-4; D gene unclear. The V end lost 0 bases, the J end lost 8 bases, and 16 bases lay between the germline ends. CDR3 length equals 16 residues. Germline loops: CDR1 LGHDT, CDR2 YNNKEL (reference sequence). Full variable domain (remainder filled in from reference TRBV3-1 and TRBJ1-4): DTAVSQTPKYLVTQMGNDKSIKCEQNLGHDTMYWYKQDSKKFLKIMFSYNNKELIINETVPNRFSPKSPDKAHLNLHINSLELGDSAVYFCASSQDKEEGSEKLFFGSGTQLSVL.

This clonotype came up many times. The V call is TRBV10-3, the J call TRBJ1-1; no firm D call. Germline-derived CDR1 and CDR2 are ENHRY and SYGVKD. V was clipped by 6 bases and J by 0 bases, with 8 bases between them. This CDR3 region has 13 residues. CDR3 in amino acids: CAISPSLNTEAFF. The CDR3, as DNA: TGTGCCATCAGCCCCTCCCTGAACACTGAAGCTTTCTTT.

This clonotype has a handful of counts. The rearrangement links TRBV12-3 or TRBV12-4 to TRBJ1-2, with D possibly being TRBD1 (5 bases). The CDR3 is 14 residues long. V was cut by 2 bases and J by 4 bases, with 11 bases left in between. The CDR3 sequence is CASSLSREGYGYTF. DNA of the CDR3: TGTGCCAGCAGTTTAAGCAGGGAAGGCTATGGCTACACCTTC.